Sequencing of this TCR beta chain was carried out in a study of T-cell reconstitution after alpha-beta-depleted transplantation in children. The library targeted TCRbeta and was prepared with unique molecular identifiers. A single record per CDR3 protein comes from TCRdb applying MiXCR to the PCR reads. The sample includes 330,000 or so distinct CDR3 sequences, 7.5% to 9% of them seen just once. CDR3 length equals 16 residues. Unmatched junction bases numbered 7, after V lost 4 bases and J lost 7 bases. The germline V gene encodes CDR1 SGHRS and CDR2 YFSETQ. Points from the study as a whole: When one year had passed after transplant, most T-cell counts and diversity came from newly produced T cells. For some patients, TCRbeta diversity was high at day 60 because of recipient T cells and thymic progenitors that survived.

This clonotype was observed a handful of times. Its antigen is not identified. The starting material was peripheral blood, obtained 360 days after TCRalphabeta/CD19-depleted stem cell transplant. This chain connects TRBV5-1 to TRBJ2-2; the match to TRBD2 covers 13 bases. The TCR comes from a female patient aged 2 to 10 who had a stem cell transplant for Fanconi anemia, so the T cells may come from the graft donor. DNA of the CDR3: TGCGCCAGCAGCCTCGGACTAGCGGGGGCTGTCGGGGAGCTGTTTTTT. Encoded protein: CASSLGLAGAVGELFF.